The T cell receptor beta chain under discussion was sequenced for a study of regulatory T cells in long-lasting Graves disease. Study details: Graves' patients, newly diagnosed, had taken antithyroid drugs under 3 months.

This clonotype has a count of ten or more. Time point of the sample: newly diagnosed GD, antithyroid drugs for less than 3 months. PBMC-derived RNA was used for the TCR library. The CDR3 covers 14 residues. V lost 0 bases, J lost 5 bases, and 10 bases lay in between. The TCR beta library used iRepertoire HTBI primers with Arm-PCR amplification of CDR3. In TCRdb, the multiplex PCR reads were re-called with MiXCR into one record per CDR3 protein. The sample holds 320,000 or so distinct CDR3 sequences, about 20% seen once. J is TRBJ1-2 and V is TRBV12-3 or TRBV12-4; D uncertain. The material sequenced was peripheral blood mononuclear cells (PBMCs), taken at new diagnosis, from a patient treated with antithyroid drugs. The origin of this receptor is a female donor with Graves disease. CDR3 sequence reads: CASSLATRGYGYTF. The CDR3 DNA reads as TGTGCCAGCAGTTTAGCGACACGGGGATATGGCTACACCTTC.